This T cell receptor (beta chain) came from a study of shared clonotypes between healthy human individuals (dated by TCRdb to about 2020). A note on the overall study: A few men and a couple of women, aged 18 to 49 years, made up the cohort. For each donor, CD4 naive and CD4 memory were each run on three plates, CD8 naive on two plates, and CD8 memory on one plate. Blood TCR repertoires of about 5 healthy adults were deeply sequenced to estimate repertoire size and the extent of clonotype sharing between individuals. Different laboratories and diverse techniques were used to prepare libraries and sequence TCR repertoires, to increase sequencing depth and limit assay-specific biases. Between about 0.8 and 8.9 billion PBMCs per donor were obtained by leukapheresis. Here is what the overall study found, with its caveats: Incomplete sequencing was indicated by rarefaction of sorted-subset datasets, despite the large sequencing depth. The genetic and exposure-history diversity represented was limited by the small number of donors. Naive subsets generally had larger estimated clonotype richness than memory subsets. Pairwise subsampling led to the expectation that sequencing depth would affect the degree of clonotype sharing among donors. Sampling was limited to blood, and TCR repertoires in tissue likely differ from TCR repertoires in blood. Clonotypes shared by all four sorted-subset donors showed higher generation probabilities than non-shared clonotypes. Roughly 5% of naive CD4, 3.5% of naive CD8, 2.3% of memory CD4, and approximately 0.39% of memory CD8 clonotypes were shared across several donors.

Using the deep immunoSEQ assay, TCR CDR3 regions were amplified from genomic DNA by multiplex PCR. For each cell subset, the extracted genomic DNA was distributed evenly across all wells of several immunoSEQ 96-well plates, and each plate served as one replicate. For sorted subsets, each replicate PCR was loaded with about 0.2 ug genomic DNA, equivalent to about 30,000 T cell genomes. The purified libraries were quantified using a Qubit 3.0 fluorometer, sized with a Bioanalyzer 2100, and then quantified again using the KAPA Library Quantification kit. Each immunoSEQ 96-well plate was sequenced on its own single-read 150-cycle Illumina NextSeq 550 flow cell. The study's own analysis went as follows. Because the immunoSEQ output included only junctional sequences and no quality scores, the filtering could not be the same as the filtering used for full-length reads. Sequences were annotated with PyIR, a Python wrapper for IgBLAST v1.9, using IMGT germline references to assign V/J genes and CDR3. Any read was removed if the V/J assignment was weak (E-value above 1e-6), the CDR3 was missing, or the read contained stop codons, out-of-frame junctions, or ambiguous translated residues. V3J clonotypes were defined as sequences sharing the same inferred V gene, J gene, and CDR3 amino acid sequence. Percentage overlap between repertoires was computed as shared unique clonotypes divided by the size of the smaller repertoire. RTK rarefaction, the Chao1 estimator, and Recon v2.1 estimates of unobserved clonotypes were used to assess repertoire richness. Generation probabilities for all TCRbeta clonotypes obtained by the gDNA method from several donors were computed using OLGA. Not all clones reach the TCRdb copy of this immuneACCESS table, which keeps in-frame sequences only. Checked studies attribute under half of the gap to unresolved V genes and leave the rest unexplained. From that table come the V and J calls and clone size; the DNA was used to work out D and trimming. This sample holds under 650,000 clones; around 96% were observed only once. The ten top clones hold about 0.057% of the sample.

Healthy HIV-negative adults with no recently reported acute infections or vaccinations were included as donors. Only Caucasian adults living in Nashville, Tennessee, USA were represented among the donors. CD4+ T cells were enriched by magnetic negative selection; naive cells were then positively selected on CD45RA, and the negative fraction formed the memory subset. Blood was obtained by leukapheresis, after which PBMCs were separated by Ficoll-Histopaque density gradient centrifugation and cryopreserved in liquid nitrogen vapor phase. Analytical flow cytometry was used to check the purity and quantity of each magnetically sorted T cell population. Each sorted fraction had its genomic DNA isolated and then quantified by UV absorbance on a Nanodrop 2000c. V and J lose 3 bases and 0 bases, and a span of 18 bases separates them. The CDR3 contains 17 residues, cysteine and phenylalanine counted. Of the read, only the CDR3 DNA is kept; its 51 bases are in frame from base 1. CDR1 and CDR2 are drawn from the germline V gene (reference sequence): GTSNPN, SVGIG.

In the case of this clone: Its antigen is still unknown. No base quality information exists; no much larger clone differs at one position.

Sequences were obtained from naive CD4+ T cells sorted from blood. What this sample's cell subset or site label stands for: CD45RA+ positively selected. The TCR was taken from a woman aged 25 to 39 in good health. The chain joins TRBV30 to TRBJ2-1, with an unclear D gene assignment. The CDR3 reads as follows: CAWRAPRKISSYNEQFF. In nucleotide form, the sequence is TGTGCCTGGAGGGCCCCGCGGAAAATAAGCTCCTACAATGAGCAGTTCTTC.